This T cell receptor beta chain originates from a study of cytomegalovirus exposure and HLA in healthy donors. Some clones are missing from TCRdb's copy, which holds only in-frame ones; the method was immunoSEQ multiplex PCR. Seen here are over 120,000 clones, nearly 90% observed once, and the top ten hold over 8.5%. This clone was seen just once. The source is a woman aged 18-35 years in good health and CMV-seropositive. The material sequenced was PBMCs.

The CDR3 reads CASSLPDRLNTEAFF. CDR3 in DNA: TGTGCCAGCAGTTTACCTGACAGGCTGAACACTGAAGCTTTCTTT. This sequence joins TRBV28 and TRBJ1-1; a weak D match, TRBD1 (6 bases). The CDR3 sequence is 15 residues long. Germline V gives CDR1 MDHEN, CDR2 SYDVKM. V gave up 2 bases and J gave up 0 bases, with 10 bases separating them.